This TCR beta chain was identified in a study of blood T cell repertoires in COVID-19. The wider study: The United States, Italy and Spain supplied acute and convalescent COVID-19 samples. From T cells, B-cell-depleted T cells, or PBMCs came the material, which was cDNA or gDNA.

Original data processing: How many nucleated cells were present was estimated from reference gene primer amplification. Clones were sequenced by immunoSEQ multiplex PCR, and TCRdb holds only the in-frame ones, with some missing. V, J and clone size reflect that table, while D and trimming were determined from the DNA. The profile covers approximately 92,000 clones, with roughly 84% appearing a single time and roughly 2% taken by the ten largest. V was pared by 4 bases and J by 6 bases, with 6 bases between. CDR1 and CDR2 (germline): KGHDR, SFDVKD. There are 12 residues in the CDR3. This clonotype was sampled from a man between 65 and 85 years old with active or convalescent COVID-19. Material: peripheral blood. The J gene is TRBJ1-5, the V gene TRBV24-1; possible D gene TRBD1, 6 bases. DNA for the CDR3: TGTGCCACCAGTGAGGGGGCTCAGCCCCAGCATTTT. Translated: CATSEGAQPQHF.